Shown below are 8 T cell receptor beta chains from a single sample sequenced in a study of control samples from healthy donors and cancer patients. Method: immunoSEQ multiplex PCR; TCRdb's copy keeps in-frame clones and lacks some. The data show some 100,000 clones, roughly 92% seen once. The material sequenced was blood. These receptors were taken from a human donor in good health. The donor label of this sample is uncertain.

This chain links TRBV5-1 with TRBJ1-1; D not certain. Germline CDR1 SGHRS, CDR2 YFSETQ. This CDR3 has 15 residues. The ends were cut back, 4 bases at V and 5 bases at J, with 18 bases in the middle. The CDR3 coding sequence is TGCGCCAGCAGCGCCCAGGACGGGCTGGGGACTGAAGCTTTCTTT. Translated: CASSAQDGLGTEAFF.

The chain joins TRBV6-6 to TRBJ1-4; D gene ambiguous. The CDR3 is 15 residues long. Germline CDR1 is MNHNY and CDR2 is SVGAGI (reference sequence). V lost 0 bases to trimming and J lost 7 bases, with 12 bases between them. The CDR3 is CASSYSLGIGEKLFF. CDR3 coding DNA: TGTGCCAGCAGTTACTCTTTGGGAATAGGTGAAAAACTGTTTTTT.

This rearrangement joins TRBV18 to TRBJ2-5, with unresolved D. CDR1 and CDR2 from the germline V gene are KGHSH and LQKENI. V gave up 8 bases and J gave up 5 bases, with 21 bases separating them. This CDR3 is built from 15 residues. CDR3 loop: CASQISRAGAETQYF. The CDR3 coding sequence is TGTGCCAGCCAAATTTCTCGAGCAGGCGCGGAGACCCAGTACTTC.

V usage is TRBV6-1 and J usage is TRBJ2-3; TRBD2 is a possible D gene (5 bases). This CDR3 is built from 14 residues. Germline V gene lookup returns CDR1 MNHNS and CDR2 SASEGT. V dropped 3 bases and J dropped 6 bases, with 13 bases sitting between them. CDR3 residues: CASSEYWGADTQYF. DNA of the CDR3: TGTGCCAGCAGTGAGTATTGGGGAGCGGATACGCAGTATTTT.

This clone was seen only once. This chain uses TRBV6-5 with TRBJ1-3; D is perhaps TRBD1 (5 bases). The CDR3 covers 14 residues. Germline V CDR1 and CDR2: MNHEY, SVGAGI. V gave up 8 bases and J gave up 0 bases, with 11 bases separating them. This CDR3 is CASSRGNSGNTIYF. CDR3 nucleotide sequence: TGTGCCAGCTCGAGGGGCAACTCTGGAAACACCATATATTTT.

This chain uses TRBV5-1 with TRBJ1-1; the D gene is possibly TRBD1 (5 bases). V gave up 1 base and J gave up 6 bases, with 16 bases separating them. There are 15 residues in the CDR3. Germline values: CDR1 SGHRS, CDR2 YFSETQ. The CDR3 nucleotides are TGCGCCAGCAGCTTGACGGCCGATCTAGGGGCTGAAGCTTTCTTT. It translates to CASSLTADLGAEAFF.

A remark on this clone: One end of the junction does not line up with germline, which may come from a read error. This chain links TRBV2 with TRBJ2-2; TRBD1 or TRBD2 may be the D gene (5 bases each). Germline assignment: CDR1 SNHLY and CDR2 FYNNEI. CDR3 length: 16 amino acids. This CDR3 is CASREAPGRNTGELFF. DNA for the CDR3: TGTGCCAGCAGAGAAGCTCCGGGACGCAACACCGGGGAGCTGTTTTTT.

The rearrangement uses TRBV5-4 and TRBJ1-4, with 10 positions matching TRBD1. After removal of 4 bases from V and 10 bases from J, the junction contained 16 bases not matched to a gene. This CDR3 comprises 17 residues. The germline CDR1 and CDR2 sequences are SGHNT and YYREEE (reference sequence). The CDR3 DNA follows: TGTGCCAGCAGCGCGACAGGGGGCAAGAGAGAGGGCGGAAAACTGTTTTTT. This translates into CASSATGGKREGGKLFF.